This TCR beta chain was sequenced for a study of T cell responses to AZD1222 COVID-19 vaccine. Whole-study results and caveats: The study found Spike-specific TCR breadth and depth rose after two AZD1222 doses. Vaccine-associated CD4 TCRs ranged over spike, dominating at 160-218 and 743-854. Clonal diversity may have been underestimated, and the donors were mostly white British, with more females than males.

Clones were read by immunoSEQ multiplex PCR, and TCRdb kept only the in-frame ones, dropping some. The sample lists about 140,000 clones; roughly nine tenths were seen once. Comments on this clone: Its antigen is unidentified.

CDR3 length: 17 amino acids. V lost 3 bases, J lost 1 base, and 19 bases lay in between. CDR1 SGHDT and CDR2 YYEEEE come from the germline V gene. This TCR was sampled from an adult who received the MenACWY meningococcal vaccine as a control. Sample: peripheral blood, taken 28 days after the second dose of the MenACWY control vaccine. The chain combines TRBV5-6 with TRBJ2-5; no clear D. The CDR3 reads CASSSNLYGRIQETQYF. The CDR3 bases are TGTGCCAGCAGCTCCAACCTCTATGGGCGGATCCAAGAGACCCAGTACTTC.